This T cell receptor (beta chain) appears in the sequencing data of a study of T-cell memory formation after mild COVID-19. Study as a whole: TCR clusters largely stayed donor specific. The study, taken as a whole, reports: CD4+ contracting clones lay mainly in CM and EM, CD8+ ones in EMRA. Memory sampled before infection contained some responding clones, suggesting cross-reactive memory joined.

The V gene end was trimmed by 1 base and the J gene end by 10 bases; junction bases not matched to a gene: 12. Per germline, CDR1 KGHSH and CDR2 LQKENI. The CDR3 runs to 15 residues. Concerning this clonotype itself: Antigen specificity is unknown.

TCRdb recomputed calls from the 5' RACE reads with MiXCR, one row per CDR3 protein. Of some 300,000 distinct CDR3 sequences in the sample, approximately 22% were seen once. Sequenced: PBMCs or a T cell subset sorted from them (not recorded which). This TCR came from a man aged 18-30 years who had mild COVID-19 (a few samples of this study predate the infection). Cell type and time point are not known. This chain links TRBV18 with TRBJ2-5, with 7 bases fitting TRBD1. The CDR3 nucleotides read TGTGCCAGCTCACCACGGGACAGAAAGGGAAAGGTCCAGTACTTC. Residues: CASSPRDRKGKVQYF. The full variable domain, its missing parts supplied by reference TRBV18 and TRBJ2-5, is NAGVMQNPRHLVRRRGQEARLRCSPMKGHSHVYWYRQLPEEGLKFMVYLQKENIIDESGMPKERFSAEFPKEGPSILRIQQVVRGDSAAYFCASSPRDRKGKVQYFGPGTRLLVL.